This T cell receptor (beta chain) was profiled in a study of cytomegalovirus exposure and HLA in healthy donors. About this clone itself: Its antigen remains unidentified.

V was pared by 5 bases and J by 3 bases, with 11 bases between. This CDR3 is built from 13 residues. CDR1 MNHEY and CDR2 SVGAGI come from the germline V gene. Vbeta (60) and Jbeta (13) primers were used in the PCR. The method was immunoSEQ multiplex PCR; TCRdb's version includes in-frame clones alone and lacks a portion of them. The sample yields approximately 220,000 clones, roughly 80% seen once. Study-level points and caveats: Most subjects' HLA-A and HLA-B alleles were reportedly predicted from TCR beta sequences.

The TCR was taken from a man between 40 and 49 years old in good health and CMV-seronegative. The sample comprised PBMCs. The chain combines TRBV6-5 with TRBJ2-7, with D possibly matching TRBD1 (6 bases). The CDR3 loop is CASSLQGLYEQYF. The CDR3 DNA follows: TGTGCCAGCAGTCTGCAGGGGCTCTACGAGCAGTACTTC.